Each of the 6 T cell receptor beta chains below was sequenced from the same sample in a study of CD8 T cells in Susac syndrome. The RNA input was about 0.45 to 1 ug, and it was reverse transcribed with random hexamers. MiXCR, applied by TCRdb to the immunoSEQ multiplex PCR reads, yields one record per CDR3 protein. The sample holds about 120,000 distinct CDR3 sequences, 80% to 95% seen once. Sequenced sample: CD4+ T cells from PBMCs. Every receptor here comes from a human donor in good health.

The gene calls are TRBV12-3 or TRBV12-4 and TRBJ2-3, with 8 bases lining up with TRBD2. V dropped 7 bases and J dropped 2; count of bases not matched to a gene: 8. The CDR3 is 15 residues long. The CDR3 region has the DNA TGTGCCAGCATCACCGGGACTAGATCCACAGATACGCAGTATTTT. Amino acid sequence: CASITGTRSTDTQYF.

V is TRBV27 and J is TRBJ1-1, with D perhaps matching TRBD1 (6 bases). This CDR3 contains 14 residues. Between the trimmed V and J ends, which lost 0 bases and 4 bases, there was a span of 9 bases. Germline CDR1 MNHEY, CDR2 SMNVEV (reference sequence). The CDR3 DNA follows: TGTGCCAGCAGTTTATCCGCAGGGGCCACTGAAGCTTTCTTT. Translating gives CASSLSAGATEAFF.

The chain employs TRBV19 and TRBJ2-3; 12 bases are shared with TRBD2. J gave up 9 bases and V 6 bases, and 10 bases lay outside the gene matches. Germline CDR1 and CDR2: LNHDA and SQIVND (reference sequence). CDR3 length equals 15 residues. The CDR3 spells CASSQLAGGTLTQYF. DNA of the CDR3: TGTGCCAGTAGCCAACTAGCGGGGGGAACTCTAACGCAGTATTTT.

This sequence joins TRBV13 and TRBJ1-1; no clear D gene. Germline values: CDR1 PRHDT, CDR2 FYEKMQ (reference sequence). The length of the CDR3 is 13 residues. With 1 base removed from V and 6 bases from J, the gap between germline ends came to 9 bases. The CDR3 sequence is CASSLERRAEAFF. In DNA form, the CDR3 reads TGTGCCAGCAGCTTAGAACGCCGTGCTGAAGCTTTCTTT.

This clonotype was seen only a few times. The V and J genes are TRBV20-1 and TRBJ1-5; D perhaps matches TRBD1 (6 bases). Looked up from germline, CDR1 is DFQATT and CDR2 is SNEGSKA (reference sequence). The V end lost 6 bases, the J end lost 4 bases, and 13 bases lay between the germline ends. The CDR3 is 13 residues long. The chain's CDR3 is CSAPGQLNQPQHF. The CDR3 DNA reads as TGCAGTGCGCCCGGACAGTTAAATCAGCCCCAGCATTTT.

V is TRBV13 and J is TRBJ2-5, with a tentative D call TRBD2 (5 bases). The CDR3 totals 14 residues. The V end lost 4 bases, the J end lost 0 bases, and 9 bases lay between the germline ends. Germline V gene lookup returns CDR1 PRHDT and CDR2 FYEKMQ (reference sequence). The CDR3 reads CASSSTGYQETQYF. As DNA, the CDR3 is TGTGCCAGCAGCTCCACGGGGTACCAAGAGACCCAGTACTTC.